This TCR beta chain was identified during a study of glioma-infiltrating T cells after dendritic cell vaccination. This clone was recorded once. Time point of the sample: after dendritic cell vaccination, including at tumor progression/relapse. Isocitrate dehydrogenase mutation was absent in all glioblastoma patients. Blood PBMC samples: pre-vaccination, two weeks post third vaccination, and at tumor progression. Primers: 60 V beta forward and 13 J beta reverse. Measured with immunoSEQ multiplex PCR; TCRdb has only the in-frame clones, and not every one. The sample lists around 87,000 clones, roughly four fifths seen once, with around 7% in the top ten. The specimen was blood, collected after dendritic cell vaccination. This clonotype originated in a human donor with glioblastoma.

The CDR3 DNA reads as TGTGCCAGCGGCGGCGGGAACTACGAGCAGTACTTC. Translation gives CASGGGNYEQYF. The chain joins TRBV7-6 to TRBJ2-7, with D maybe TRBD2 (6 bases). The CDR3 runs to 12 residues. Trimming took off 8 bases at V and 3 bases at J, with 11 bases between the two ends. Germline CDR1 is SGHVS and CDR2 is FNYEAQ. The whole variable domain, filled in from reference TRBV7-6 and TRBJ2-7, reads GAGVSQSPRYKVTKRGQDVALRCDPISGHVSLYWYRQALGQGPEFLTYFNYEAQQDKSGLPNDRFSAERPEGSISTLTIQRTEQRDSAMYRCASGGGNYEQYFGPGTRLTVT.